Below, 20 T cell receptor beta chains from the same sample are listed, as sequenced in a study of T cell responses to AZD1222 COVID-19 vaccine. The data were produced by immunoSEQ multiplex PCR, yet TCRdb's version contains in-frame clones alone and is incomplete. The table lists about 88,000 clones, approximately 88% of them singletons, with 5% in the top ten. The sequences come from peripheral blood, collected 28 days after the second AZD1222 dose. Receptor source: an adult who received the AZD1222 COVID-19 vaccine.

For the CDR3, the DNA is TGTGCCAGCAGCCGGAAAGACCCGAACACTGAAGCTTTCTTT. Protein sequence: CASSRKDPNTEAFF. The chain recombines TRBV5-4 with TRBJ1-1; D ambiguous. From germline, CDR1 is SGHNT and CDR2 YYREEE (reference sequence). This CDR3 is built from 14 residues. V lost 4 bases and J lost 1, with 11 bases in between.

The V and J genes are TRBV5-1 and TRBJ2-7, with D perhaps TRBD2 (6 bases). The germline V gene encodes CDR1 SGHRS and CDR2 YFSETQ. The germline V and J ends were trimmed by 4 bases and 2 bases, with 16 bases remaining between them. CDR3 size: 15 residues. The CDR3 DNA reads TGCGCCAGCAGCCATGGGACTGGGAATCCCTACGAGCAGTACTTC. It is translated as CASSHGTGNPYEQYF.

The V gene is TRBV2, the J gene TRBJ1-5; D remains unclear. The CDR3 is 13 amino acids. V dropped 6 bases and J dropped 0 bases, with 6 bases sitting between them. The germline gives CDR1 SNHLY, CDR2 FYNNEI. The CDR3 here is CASREFSNQPQHF. The CDR3 region has the DNA TGTGCCAGCAGGGAGTTTAGCAATCAGCCCCAGCATTTT.

The chain combines TRBV19 with TRBJ2-7; 8 bases fit TRBD1. CDR1 and CDR2 from the germline V gene are LNHDA and SQIVND (reference sequence). CDR3 length equals 15 residues. After removal of 2 bases from V and 0 bases from J, the junction contained 3 bases not matched to a gene. The CDR3 protein is CASSIRQGSSYEQYF. The DNA for the CDR3 is TGTGCCAGTAGTATACGACAGGGGAGCTCCTACGAGCAGTACTTC.

The chain has TRBV6-5 and TRBJ2-3; 11 bases fit TRBD2. This CDR3 contains 14 residues. V lost 6 bases, J lost 1 base, and 0 bases stayed unmatched. The germline gives CDR1 MNHEY, CDR2 SVGAGI. The CDR3 DNA sequence: TGTGCCAGCAGACTAGCGGGGGGCACAGATACGCAGTATTTT. Translating it yields CASRLAGGTDTQYF.

Only one count was recorded for this clone. The chain combines TRBV27 with TRBJ2-7; TRBD2 aligns across 11 bases. The CDR3 covers 15 residues. Germline CDR1 and CDR2: MNHEY and SMNVEV (reference sequence). Germline trimming cut 6 bases from V and 5 bases from J; bases unmatched to any gene: 9. CDR3 sequence reads: CASSLTSGGGNEQYF. In nucleotides, the CDR3 is TGTGCCAGCAGCTTAACTAGCGGGGGTGGCAACGAGCAGTACTTC.

This sequence joins TRBV27 and TRBJ2-7, with 7 bases fitting TRBD1. Germline-derived CDR1 and CDR2 are MNHEY and SMNVEV (reference sequence). CDR3 length: 15 residues. V lost 4 bases and J lost 7; bases outside the gene matches: 13. The CDR3 loop reads CASSSLGGSSSEQYF. The DNA for the CDR3 is TGTGCCAGCAGTTCATTAGGGGGCTCTTCGAGTGAGCAGTACTTC.

The rearrangement uses TRBV20-1 and TRBJ1-2; the D is unclear. Germline V gives CDR1 DFQATT, CDR2 SNEGSKA (reference sequence). The CDR3 consists of 11 residues. V lost 5 bases to trimming and J lost 5 bases, with 9 bases between them. The CDR3 DNA reads as TGCAGTGCTGGCTCGACTTATGGCTACACCTTC. It translates to CSAGSTYGYTF.

The V and J genes are TRBV5-1 and TRBJ1-6; D not resolved. This CDR3 has 14 residues. Trimming took off 1 base at V and 8 bases at J, with 10 bases between the two ends. Looked up from germline, CDR1 is SGHRS and CDR2 is YFSETQ. CDR3 coding DNA: TGCGCCAGCAGCTTGAGAGGGCTCGATTCACCCCTCCACTTT. This codes for CASSLRGLDSPLHF. The full variable domain, completed using reference TRBV5-1 and TRBJ1-6, is KAGVTQTPRYLIKTRGQQVTLSCSPISGHRSVSWYQQTPGQGLQFLFEYFSETQRNKGNFPGRFSGRQFSNSRSEMNVSTLELGDSALYLCASSLRGLDSPLHFGNGTRLTVT.

This clone was detected only a few times. This chain connects TRBV3-1 (or the pseudogene TRBV3-2) to TRBJ2-5, with D possibly being TRBD1 (6 bases). The CDR3 sequence is 15 residues long. The V gene lost 4 bases and the J gene lost 2 bases, with 14 bases spanning the gap. The germline gives CDR1 LGHDT, CDR2 YNNKEL (reference sequence). The CDR3 sequence: CASSRTGTLQETQYF. The CDR3 nucleotides read TGTGCCAGCAGCCGCACCGGGACATTGCAAGAGACCCAGTACTTC.

The rearrangement links TRBV7-9 to TRBJ2-2; D is possibly TRBD2 (6 bases). The ends were cut back, 4 bases at V and 6 bases at J, with 12 bases in the middle. CDR3 length equals 14 residues. CDR1 and CDR2 (germline): SEHNR, FQNEAQ (reference sequence). The CDR3: CASSSGLWSGELFF. In DNA form, the CDR3 reads TGTGCCAGCAGCTCGGGACTCTGGTCCGGGGAGCTGTTTTTT.

The genes are TRBV20-1 and TRBJ1-5; no clear D. V was pared by 3 bases and J by 4 bases, with 13 bases between. Germline V gives CDR1 DFQATT, CDR2 SNEGSKA (reference sequence). This CDR3 region has 14 residues. CDR3 in amino acids: CSASLTGVNQPQHF. The CDR3 coding sequence is TGCAGTGCTAGTTTGACGGGCGTTAATCAGCCCCAGCATTTT.

The J gene is TRBJ1-2, the V gene TRBV5-4, with TRBD1 as a possible D gene (6 bases). With 2 bases removed from V and 8 bases from J, the gap between germline ends came to 16 bases. CDR1 is SGHNT, CDR2 YYREEE, per germline (reference sequence). CDR3 length equals 14 residues. This CDR3 is CASSFPGEPSGYTF. The CDR3 nucleotides are TGTGCCAGCAGCTTCCCAGGGGAACCTTCGGGCTACACCTTC.

The J gene is TRBJ1-2, the V gene TRBV6-5, with D unresolved. Deletions cut 5 bases from V and 5 bases from J, with 12 bases between. This CDR3 is built from 13 residues. CDR1 and CDR2 from the germline V gene are MNHEY and SVGAGI. The CDR3 region is CASSTGDYYGYTF. Here the CDR3 DNA reads TGTGCCAGCAGTACCGGTGATTATTATGGCTACACCTTC.

V is TRBV6-2 or TRBV6-3 and J is TRBJ2-7; 11 bases match TRBD1. CDR1 MNHEY and CDR2 SVGEGT come from the germline V gene. CDR3 length: 18 amino acids. V shed 2 bases and J 4 bases; nucleotides not matched to a gene: 13. The CDR3: CASSYPRTGGRSLYEQYF. DNA of the CDR3: TGTGCCAGCAGTTACCCGAGGACAGGGGGCCGATCCTTATACGAGCAGTACTTC.

V gene TRBV14 combines with J gene TRBJ1-5; D ambiguous. Germline V gene lookup returns CDR1 SGHDN and CDR2 FVKESK. The CDR3 totals 17 residues. The V and J ends lost 4 bases and 2 bases respectively, with 18 bases between them. CDR3 nucleotide sequence: TGTGCCAGCAGCCTGAGGATCGAAGGGCGGCGCAATCAGCCCCAGCATTTT. Translated, it gives CASSLRIEGRRNQPQHF.

The chain is built from TRBV19 and TRBJ1-1; D possibly corresponds to TRBD1 (5 bases). This CDR3 is built from 14 residues. Germline CDR1 reads LNHDA; CDR2 reads SQIVND (reference sequence). V was clipped by 4 bases and J by 5 bases, with 14 bases between them. The CDR3 loop is CASSTSGRRTEAFF. CDR3 nucleotides: TGTGCCAGTAGTACCTCAGGGAGGAGGACTGAAGCTTTCTTT.

The rearrangement joins TRBV3-1 (or the pseudogene TRBV3-2) to TRBJ2-4, with unresolved D. Germline loops: CDR1 LGHDT, CDR2 YNNKEL (reference sequence). CDR3 length: 14 residues. Trimming removed 0 bases from V and 8 bases from J, with 11 bases in between. As DNA, the CDR3 is TGTGCCAGCAGCCAAGATGGGCAGTGGGACATTCAGTACTTC. Protein product: CASSQDGQWDIQYF.

The chain uses TRBV4-1 and TRBJ1-1, with 7 bases aligning to TRBD1. This CDR3 is built from 18 residues. V lost 1 base, J lost 4 bases, and 15 bases stayed unmatched. The germline gives CDR1 MGHRA, CDR2 YSYEKL. CDR3 residues: CASSQARGGGDLATEAFF. The CDR3 nucleotides read TGCGCCAGCAGCCAAGCCCGGGGAGGGGGCGATTTGGCCACTGAAGCTTTCTTT.

This CDR3 reads CASSPRTDNEQFF. The CDR3 DNA follows: TGTGCCAGCAGCCCCCGGACCGACAATGAGCAGTTCTTC. This rearrangement joins TRBV13 to TRBJ2-1; D is ambiguous. V was pared by 5 bases and J by 5 bases, with 10 bases between. Germline CDR1 PRHDT, CDR2 FYEKMQ (reference sequence). The CDR3 has 13 amino acids.